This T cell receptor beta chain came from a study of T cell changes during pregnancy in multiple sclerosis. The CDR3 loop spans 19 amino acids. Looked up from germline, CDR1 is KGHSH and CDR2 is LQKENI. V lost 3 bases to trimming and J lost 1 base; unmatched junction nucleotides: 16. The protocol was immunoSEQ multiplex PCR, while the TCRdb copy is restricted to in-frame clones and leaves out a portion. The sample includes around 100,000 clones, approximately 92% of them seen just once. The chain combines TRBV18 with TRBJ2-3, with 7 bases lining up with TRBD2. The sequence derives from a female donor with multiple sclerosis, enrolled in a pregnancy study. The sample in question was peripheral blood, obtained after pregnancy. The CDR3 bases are TGTGCCAGCTCACCCCTCGGAATTAGCGGGTTTTTGGGCACAGATACGCAGTATTTT. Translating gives CASSPLGISGFLGTDTQYF.